These 31 T cell receptor beta chains came from one sample sequenced in a study of CD8 T cells in ankylosing spondylitis. TCRdb re-analysed the 5' RACE reads in MiXCR, keeping a single row per CDR3 protein. The repertoire includes 150,000 to 200,000 distinct CDR3 sequences, about an eighth of them detected once, and about 11% sits in the top ten. Source material: blood, either unsorted or a sorted T cell fraction (not recorded which). The receptors originated from a female donor with ankylosing spondylitis or in good health (not recorded which).

Ten or more counts support this clonotype. V is TRBV27 and J is TRBJ2-7; possible D gene TRBD2, 7 bases. The germline V gene encodes CDR1 MNHEY and CDR2 SMNVEV (reference sequence). The CDR3 is 12 residues long. Trimming shortened V by 2 bases and J by 10 bases, and 12 bases separated the two germline ends. DNA for the CDR3: TGTGCCAGCAGTTTAGTCGGGGGGCCCCAGTACTTC. It is translated as CASSLVGGPQYF.

This chain links TRBV15 with TRBJ2-2; no clear D. Germline CDR1 is LNHNV and CDR2 is YYDKDF (reference sequence). The CDR3 extends over 16 amino acids. Trimming shortened V by 0 bases and J by 5 bases, and 13 bases separated the two germline ends. This chain's CDR3 is CATSRDGQVRTGELFF. The CDR3 bases are TGTGCCACCAGCAGAGATGGGCAGGTTCGGACCGGGGAGCTGTTTTTT.

Ten or more counts support this clonotype. The J gene is TRBJ1-2, the V gene TRBV4-3; no clear D gene. From germline, CDR1 is LGHNA and CDR2 YSLEER. There are 17 residues in the CDR3. Trimming removed 3 bases at V and 4 bases at J, with 21 bases between. In DNA form, the CDR3 reads TGCGCCAGCAGCCATTACGTTCCTCCAAGGATGTTCTATGGCTACACCTTC. It yields the protein CASSHYVPPRMFYGYTF.

This clonotype was detected ten times or more. This chain connects TRBV12-3 or TRBV12-4 to TRBJ1-5, with D possibly being TRBD1 (6 bases). This CDR3 has 14 amino acids. V shed 3 bases and J shed 1 base, with 7 bases lying between them. The CDR3 nucleotides are TGTGCCAGCAGTTTTACAGGGAGCAATCAGCCCCAGCATTTT. Protein: CASSFTGSNQPQHF.

The sample holds many counts of this clonotype. The V and J genes are TRBV7-9 and TRBJ2-1, with TRBD2 matching over 11 bases. Germline V gene lookup returns CDR1 SEHNR and CDR2 FQNEAQ (reference sequence). The CDR3 extends over 17 amino acids. Trimming at V came to 5 bases and at J to 4 bases, leaving 10 bases not matched to a gene. The CDR3 sequence is CASSVSLGTSGYNEQFF. The DNA of the CDR3 is TGTGCCAGCAGCGTAAGCTTAGGGACTAGCGGTTACAATGAGCAGTTCTTC.

This clonotype was seen more than once but under ten times. This chain joins TRBV2 and TRBJ2-7; D uncertain. The CDR3 loop spans 13 amino acids. V gave up 5 bases and J gave up 3 bases, with 11 bases separating them. Germline assignment: CDR1 SNHLY and CDR2 FYNNEI. CDR3: CASSPIIVYEQYF. CDR3 in DNA: TGTGCCAGCAGTCCCATTATTGTCTACGAGCAGTACTTC.

V is TRBV7-2 and J is TRBJ2-1; TRBD2 is a possible D gene (5 bases). The CDR3 is 17 residues long. Looked up from germline, CDR1 is SGHTA and CDR2 is FQGNSA. V gave up 1 base and J gave up 3 bases, with 16 bases separating them. CDR3 bases: TGTGCCAGCAGCTTAGTGTCCAGCAAGCGGAACTACAATGAGCAGTTCTTC. This gives the protein CASSLVSSKRNYNEQFF.

This clonotype has ten or more counts. The J gene is TRBJ2-5, the V gene TRBV7-2; possibly TRBD2 for D (6 bases). CDR1 and CDR2 from the germline V gene are SGHTA and FQGNSA. The CDR3 is made up of 17 amino acids. The ends were cut back, 2 bases at V and 1 base at J, with 17 bases in the middle. CDR3 region: CASSLRALAEVQETQYF. The CDR3 DNA is TGTGCCAGCAGCTTACGGGCTTTAGCGGAAGTCCAAGAGACCCAGTACTTC. The full variable domain, completed using reference TRBV7-2 and TRBJ2-5, is GAGVSQSPSNKVTEKGKDVELRCDPISGHTALYWYRQSLGQGLEFLIYFQGNSAPDKSGLPSDRFSAERTGGSVSTLTIQRTQQEDSAVYLCASSLRALAEVQETQYFGPGTRLLVL.

This clonotype appeared many times. V usage is TRBV20-1 and J usage is TRBJ2-1, with 8 bases that match TRBD2. Germline CDR1 DFQATT, CDR2 SNEGSKA (reference sequence). Losses at the gene ends were 2 bases for V and 5 bases for J; bases not matched to a gene: 5. The CDR3 covers 14 residues. This CDR3 reads CSARSGLANNEQFF. CDR3 DNA sequence: TGCAGTGCTAGATCTGGACTAGCTAACAATGAGCAGTTCTTC.

Many counts were recorded for this clonotype. The chain is built from TRBV12-3 or TRBV12-4 and TRBJ1-2, with D unresolved. The CDR3 contains 14 residues. V lost 4 bases and J lost 0, with 9 bases in between. The CDR3 sequence is CASSWYRANYGYTF. As DNA, the CDR3 is TGTGCCAGCAGTTGGTATCGAGCTAACTATGGCTACACCTTC.

As regards this clonotype: This could be a read error, since a much larger clone is one nucleotide away. This rearrangement joins TRBV20-1 to TRBJ1-5, with unresolved D. V was pared by 7 bases and J by 0 bases, with 16 bases between. The CDR3 length is 15 residues. CDR1 and CDR2 (germline): DFQATT, SNEGSKA (reference sequence). CDR3 in amino acids: CSVSRALPSNQPQHF. The DNA for the CDR3 is TGCAGTGTTAGTCGTGCCTTACCTAGCAATCAGCCCCAGCATTTT.

This clonotype was observed many times. This chain joins TRBV12-3 or TRBV12-4 and TRBJ2-7, with D perhaps matching TRBD2 (5 bases). V shed 5 bases and J shed 0 bases, with 23 bases lying between them. The CDR3 has 18 residues. CDR3 loop: CASSKRVSSPNLSYEQYF. The DNA of the CDR3 is TGTGCCAGCAGTAAACGGGTATCTAGCCCTAACCTCTCCTACGAGCAGTACTTC.

This clonotype came up many times. The rearrangement uses TRBV4-3 and TRBJ1-1; D might be TRBD1 (5 bases). CDR1 and CDR2 (germline): LGHNA, YSLEER. CDR3 length: 16 amino acids. Trimming stripped 1 base from V and 1 base from J, with 13 bases between. CDR3 in DNA: TGCGCCAGCAGCCAAGGGGCCAGGGAGTGGAACACTGAAGCTTTCTTT. Protein sequence: CASSQGAREWNTEAFF.

This clonotype has just one count. CDR3 DNA sequence: TGTGCCAGCAGTTCTCCTGTCACAGATACGCAGTATTTT. Protein: CASSSPVTDTQYF. The rearrangement links TRBV6-2 or TRBV6-3 to TRBJ2-3; D gene uncertain. This CDR3 has 13 residues. The V gene lost 4 bases and the J gene lost 2 bases, with 7 bases spanning the gap. Germline CDR1 reads MNHEY; CDR2 reads SVGEGT.

The gene calls are TRBV7-2 and TRBJ2-5, with D maybe TRBD2 (6 bases). This CDR3 contains 15 residues. Trimming removed 4 bases from V and 4 bases from J, with 16 bases in between. From germline, CDR1 is SGHTA and CDR2 FQGNSA. CDR3 DNA: TGTGCCAGCAGCTCCTCTAGCGACCAGGGAGAGACCCAGTACTTC. It yields the protein CASSSSSDQGETQYF.

V usage is TRBV7-6 and J usage is TRBJ1-1; 9 bases are shared with TRBD1. Losses at the gene ends were 5 bases for V and 3 bases for J; bases not matched to a gene: 1. This CDR3 is built from 13 residues. The germline V gene encodes CDR1 SGHVS and CDR2 FNYEAQ. The DNA of the CDR3 is TGTGCCAGCAGCCGACAGGGGGACACTGAAGCTTTCTTT. It is translated as CASSRQGDTEAFF.

This clonotype was detected only a few times. The V call is TRBV20-1, the J call TRBJ1-2; D remains unclear. The V end was cut by 2 bases, the J end by 2 bases, with 6 bases between. CDR1 is DFQATT, CDR2 SNEGSKA, per germline (reference sequence). The CDR3 consists of 12 residues. The DNA for the CDR3 is TGCAGTGCTAGAATCCAGAACTATGGCTACACCTTC. Amino acid sequence: CSARIQNYGYTF.

There are many counts of this clonotype. The chain employs TRBV24-1 and TRBJ2-1; 8 positions match TRBD2. The junction had 11 bases not matched to a gene; V was cut back by 8 bases and J by 6 bases. Germline lookup yields CDR1 KGHDR and CDR2 SFDVKD. This CDR3 is built from 15 residues. The CDR3 DNA sequence: TGTGCCACCATGACAGCGGGAGCTCGAGGCAATGAGCAGTTCTTC. Translation: CATMTAGARGNEQFF.

There are many counts of this clonotype. This chain connects TRBV12-3 or TRBV12-4 to TRBJ1-5, with 8 bases that match TRBD1. The CDR3 consists of 14 residues. J gave up 7 bases and V 5 bases, and 7 bases lay outside the gene matches. The CDR3: CASSLTGGFQPQHF. CDR3 bases: TGTGCCAGCAGTCTAACAGGGGGATTCCAGCCCCAGCATTTT.

The sample holds many counts of this clonotype. The rearrangement links TRBV9 to TRBJ1-1; D ambiguous. V lost 1 base and J 4 bases, leaving 17 bases between the germline ends. Germline V gene data show CDR1 as SGDLS and CDR2 as YYNGEE. The CDR3 has 16 residues. The CDR3 region is CASSVLTGLGGTEAFF. The CDR3 region has the DNA TGTGCCAGCAGCGTACTTACGGGATTAGGAGGCACTGAAGCTTTCTTT.

V is TRBV13 and J is TRBJ2-3; 13 bases agree with TRBD2. This CDR3 is built from 20 residues. Unmatched junction bases numbered 12, after V lost 2 bases and J lost 1 base. The germline gives CDR1 PRHDT, CDR2 FYEKMQ (reference sequence). The CDR3 reads CASSLYIRTSGRGGTDTQYF. Here the CDR3 DNA reads TGTGCCAGCAGCTTATACATAAGGACTAGCGGGAGAGGGGGCACAGATACGCAGTATTTT.

This clonotype appeared many times. The CDR3 sequence: CSARGYLTSSSYEQYF. CDR3 nucleotides: TGCAGTGCTAGAGGATACTTGACCTCCTCATCCTACGAGCAGTACTTC. J is TRBJ2-7 and V is TRBV20-1; the D is unclear. Germline loops: CDR1 DFQATT, CDR2 SNEGSKA (reference sequence). The ends were cut back, 1 base at V and 1 base at J, with 17 bases in the middle. The CDR3 spans 16 residues.

This clonotype was observed at least ten times. The CDR3 reads CASSLITGTLNTEAFF. Here the CDR3 DNA reads TGCGCCAGCAGCTTGATCACAGGGACCCTGAACACTGAAGCTTTCTTT. The chain carries TRBV5-1 and TRBJ1-1, with D tentatively TRBD1 (6 bases). CDR1 and CDR2 from the germline V gene are SGHRS and YFSETQ. The CDR3 extends over 16 amino acids. Trimming took off 1 base at V and 0 bases at J, with 13 bases between the two ends.

This clonotype was observed at least ten times. V and J are TRBV20-1 and TRBJ1-2; perhaps TRBD1 as D (6 bases). The CDR3 consists of 14 residues. Germline CDR1 is DFQATT and CDR2 is SNEGSKA (reference sequence). Trimming pared 1 base from V and 4 bases from J, leaving 13 bases between. The CDR3 loop is CSARAAGGSYGYTF. The CDR3 nucleotides are TGCAGTGCTAGAGCGGCCGGGGGCAGCTATGGCTACACCTTC.

This clonotype appeared a few times. The rearrangement uses TRBV28 and TRBJ2-7; D may be TRBD2 (6 bases). Looked up from germline, CDR1 is MDHEN and CDR2 is SYDVKM. The CDR3 consists of 13 residues. V lost 7 bases to trimming and J lost 5 bases, with 15 bases between them. This chain's CDR3 is CASISPGENEQYF. The CDR3 DNA reads as TGTGCCAGCATTTCACCGGGGGAGAACGAGCAGTACTTC.

This chain uses TRBV11-3 with TRBJ2-3; weak D call: TRBD2 (7 bases). CDR1 is SGHNT, CDR2 YENEEA, per germline. The CDR3 runs 12 residues. Trimming cost V 6 bases and J 4 bases, with 8 bases left between them. CDR3 residues: CASRGGADTQYF. The CDR3 DNA reads as TGTGCCAGCAGAGGGGGGGCAGATACGCAGTATTTT.

Ten or more counts support this clonotype. This rearrangement joins TRBV24-1 to TRBJ2-2; 13 bases line up with TRBD2. The CDR3 length is 17 residues. The junction had 2 bases not matched to a gene; V was cut back by 3 bases and J by 2 bases. Germline loops: CDR1 KGHDR, CDR2 SFDVKD. DNA of the CDR3: TGTGCCACCAGTGATCCGGGACTAGCGGGAAACACCGGGGAGCTGTTTTTT. It encodes CATSDPGLAGNTGELFF.

There are many counts of this clonotype. This chain joins TRBV4-1 and TRBJ2-4; D not resolved. CDR1 and CDR2 (germline): MGHRA, YSYEKL. Between the trimmed V and J ends, which lost 3 bases and 0 bases, there was a span of 9 bases. There are 15 residues in the CDR3. Here the CDR3 reads CASSHPGLAKNIQYF. As DNA, the CDR3 is TGCGCCAGCAGCCACCCGGGCCTAGCCAAAAACATTCAGTACTTC.

The chain uses TRBV25-1 and TRBJ2-7; weak D call: TRBD1 (6 bases). Between the trimmed V and J ends, which lost 9 bases and 2 bases, there was a span of 14 bases. This CDR3 comprises 13 residues. Germline values: CDR1 MGHDK, CDR2 SYGVNS. In nucleotides, the CDR3 is TGTGCCAGTTACAGGGAGAGTCCCTACGAGCAGTACTTC. Amino acids: CASYRESPYEQYF.

As to this clonotype: This clone may be a read error of a much larger clone one base away. This chain links TRBV19 with TRBJ1-5; the D gene is possibly TRBD1 (5 bases). The CDR3 covers 14 residues. CDR1 and CDR2 (germline): LNHDA, SQIVND (reference sequence). The CDR3 DNA is TGTGCCAGTGGTATAGCCCTCGACAGTCAGCCCCAGCATTTT. It specifies CASGIALDSQPQHF.

This chain uses TRBV29-1 with TRBJ1-2, with D tentatively TRBD1 (6 bases). Per germline, CDR1 SQVTM and CDR2 ANQGSEA. The CDR3 has 12 amino acids. Deletions cut 7 bases from V and 1 base from J, with 10 bases between. DNA for the CDR3: TGCAGCGCCCGGACAGATAACTATGGCTACACCTTC. It translates to CSARTDNYGYTF. Drawing the rest from reference TRBV29-1 and TRBJ1-2, the complete variable domain is SAVISQKPSRDICQRGTSLTIQCQVDSQVTMMFWYRQQPGQSLTLIATANQGSEATYESGFVIDKFPISRPNLTFSTLTVSNMSPEDSSIYLCSARTDNYGYTFGSGTRLTVV.